Below are 27 T cell receptor beta chains sequenced from a single sample in a study of T cell responses to AZD1222 COVID-19 vaccine. Measured with immunoSEQ multiplex PCR; TCRdb has only the in-frame clones, and not every one. The sample yields tens of thousands of clones, 80% to 90% seen once. This specimen consisted of peripheral blood, obtained on day 0 of AZD1222 vaccination. Every receptor here comes from an adult in good health.

The chain recombines TRBV3-1 (or the pseudogene TRBV3-2) with TRBJ1-1, with D possibly being TRBD1 (5 bases). The ends were cut back, 3 bases at V and 2 bases at J, with 10 bases in the middle. This CDR3 comprises 14 residues. Germline V gene sequence: CDR1 LGHDT, CDR2 YNNKEL (reference sequence). CDR3 nucleotides: TGTGCCAGCAGCCAGGGGGGGGTTAACACTGAAGCTTTCTTT. It is translated as CASSQGGVNTEAFF.

This clone has a handful of counts. The chain recombines TRBV9 with TRBJ1-1; possible D gene TRBD1, 6 bases. The CDR3 has 14 residues. Germline assignment: CDR1 SGDLS and CDR2 YYNGEE. The V and J ends lost 3 bases and 1 base respectively, with 10 bases between them. Here the CDR3 reads CASSEGGSNTEAFF. The CDR3 DNA follows: TGTGCCAGCAGCGAAGGGGGTTCGAACACTGAAGCTTTCTTT.

The rearrangement uses TRBV2 and TRBJ2-6; 9 bases align to TRBD2. This CDR3 comprises 16 residues. Germline values: CDR1 SNHLY, CDR2 FYNNEI. J gave up 2 bases and V 8 bases, and 7 bases lay outside the gene matches. The CDR3 DNA reads TGTGCCAGCCCGACGCGGGGGGGGCCTGGGGCCAACGTCCTGACTTTC. Its translation is CASPTRGGPGANVLTF.

J is TRBJ2-7 and V is TRBV5-1, with D possibly being TRBD2 (6 bases). V lost 4 bases and J lost 3, with 14 bases in between. CDR3 size: 14 residues. The V gene's germline CDR1 is SGHRS and CDR2 YFSETQ. CDR3 DNA sequence: TGCGCCAGCAGCAGCCGGGACGGGAGCTACGAGCAGTACTTC. Residues: CASSSRDGSYEQYF.

This sequence joins TRBV6-6 and TRBJ2-1; 13 bases map to TRBD2. This CDR3 region has 15 residues. The V gene end was trimmed by 5 bases and the J gene end by 12 bases; junction bases not matched to a gene: 10. Looked up from germline, CDR1 is MNHNY and CDR2 is SVGAGI (reference sequence). The CDR3 loop is CASSPGTSGARGQFF. CDR3 nucleotides: TGTGCCAGCAGTCCCGGGACTAGCGGGGCCCGGGGGCAGTTCTTC.

The rearrangement links TRBV2 to TRBJ2-3; D may be TRBD2 (6 bases). Germline-derived CDR1 and CDR2 are SNHLY and FYNNEI. The V gene lost 2 bases and the J gene lost 7 bases, with 19 bases spanning the gap. The CDR3 covers 16 residues. The CDR3 sequence is CASSERRGTSWNTQYF. The CDR3 bases are TGTGCCAGCAGTGAAAGGAGGGGAACTAGCTGGAATACGCAGTATTTT.

The chain recombines TRBV9 with TRBJ2-7; a weak D match, TRBD1 (6 bases). The germline V and J ends were trimmed by 0 bases and 0 bases, with 13 bases remaining between them. The CDR3 spans 16 residues. Germline-derived CDR1 and CDR2 are SGDLS and YYNGEE. The CDR3 reads CASSVGGGGSSYEQYF. The CDR3 DNA sequence: TGTGCCAGCAGCGTAGGAGGGGGTGGCAGCTCCTACGAGCAGTACTTC.

The chain combines TRBV27 with TRBJ2-2, with 8 bases that match TRBD1. The CDR3 covers 16 residues. Trimming cost V 2 bases and J 7 bases; bases outside gene matches: 9. The V gene's germline CDR1 is MNHEY and CDR2 SMNVEV (reference sequence). CDR3 in amino acids: CASSLIGGRGHGELFF. The CDR3 DNA follows: TGTGCCAGCAGTTTAATTGGTGGCAGGGGGCACGGGGAGCTGTTTTTT.

This clone has only a few counts. The CDR3 region is CASSGGYEQYF. CDR3 in DNA: TGTGCCAGCAGCGGGGGTTACGAGCAGTACTTC. The J gene is TRBJ2-7, the V gene TRBV6-5, with a weak D call TRBD2 (6 bases). CDR1 and CDR2 (germline): MNHEY, SVGAGI. V was trimmed by 6 bases and J by 4 bases, leaving 7 bases between them. The CDR3 is made up of 11 amino acids.

This clone was seen more than once but under ten times. The chain uses TRBV11-2 and TRBJ1-3; 7 nucleotides align to TRBD1. The CDR3 loop spans 16 amino acids. V was pared by 3 bases and J by 1 base, with 6 bases of the junction left unmatched. Looked up from germline, CDR1 is SGHAT and CDR2 is FQNNGV. The CDR3 DNA is TGTGCCAGCAGCTTCCCAGGGGGGCCGTCTGGAAACACCATATATTTT. Encoded protein: CASSFPGGPSGNTIYF.

This clone was counted a single time. This chain connects TRBV19 to TRBJ1-1, with 7 bases identical to TRBD1. After removal of 8 bases from V and 5 bases from J, the junction contained 5 bases not matched to a gene. Germline-derived CDR1 and CDR2 are LNHDA and SQIVND (reference sequence). This CDR3 comprises 12 residues. In nucleotides, the CDR3 is TGTGCCAGTTCGCGACAGGGAACTGAAGCTTTCTTT. This sequence encodes CASSRQGTEAFF.

In nucleotides, the CDR3 is TGTGCCAGCTCACCAACCGGGACAGGGGGATACGAGCAGTACTTC. Protein: CASSPTGTGGYEQYF. J is TRBJ2-7 and V is TRBV18; 11 nucleotides agree with TRBD1. This CDR3 has 15 residues. Germline V gives CDR1 KGHSH, CDR2 LQKENI. The J segment lost 4 bases and the V segment lost 2 bases, leaving 4 bases of the junction unmatched.

The genes are TRBV7-2 and TRBJ1-1; D call uncertain. The CDR3 loop spans 14 amino acids. In germline, CDR1 is SGHTA, CDR2 FQGNSA. V was clipped by 5 bases and J by 4 bases, with 14 bases between them. The CDR3 coding sequence is TGTGCCAGCAGCCTTTCCCCAGCGGGCACTGAAGCTTTCTTT. As protein: CASSLSPAGTEAFF.

V usage is TRBV5-1 and J usage is TRBJ1-3, with D unresolved. The CDR3 covers 15 residues. V lost 4 bases and J 0 bases, leaving 11 bases between the germline ends. Germline values: CDR1 SGHRS, CDR2 YFSETQ. The chain's CDR3 is CASSPAGDSGNTIYF. CDR3 bases: TGCGCCAGCAGCCCTGCGGGCGACTCTGGAAACACCATATATTTT.

The chain recombines TRBV6-2 or TRBV6-3 with TRBJ2-7; TRBD2 agrees at 8 bases. V was pared by 4 bases and J by 2 bases, with 7 bases of the junction left unmatched. The CDR3 consists of 15 residues. Germline CDR1 reads MNHEY; CDR2 reads SVGEGT. The CDR3 spells CASSSSSGLTYEQYF. The DNA for the CDR3 is TGTGCCAGCAGTTCGTCTAGCGGGTTAACCTACGAGCAGTACTTC.

V gene TRBV6-2 or TRBV6-3 combines with J gene TRBJ2-2, with D possibly matching TRBD1 (5 bases). This CDR3 region has 14 residues. Germline lookup yields CDR1 MNHEY and CDR2 SVGEGT. Trimming cost V 6 bases and J 2 bases, with 10 bases left between them. The CDR3 bases are TGTGCCAGCAGCGACAGTTACAACACCGGGGAGCTGTTTTTT. It codes for CASSDSYNTGELFF.

V is TRBV4-2 and J is TRBJ1-6; D is unresolved. V gave up 0 bases and J gave up 0 bases, with 6 bases separating them. The CDR3 is made up of 16 amino acids. The germline V gene encodes CDR1 LGHNA and CDR2 YNFKEQ. The CDR3 loop is CASSQESGSYNSPLHF. The CDR3 nucleotides are TGTGCCAGCAGCCAAGAATCAGGCTCCTATAATTCACCCCTCCACTTT.

The rearrangement uses TRBV11-3 and TRBJ1-1; D perhaps matches TRBD1 (5 bases). The ends were cut back, 3 bases at V and 3 bases at J, with 14 bases in the middle. Germline-derived CDR1 and CDR2 are SGHNT and YENEEA. This CDR3 has 15 amino acids. This CDR3 is CASSLQGDSDTEAFF. The CDR3 nucleotides are TGTGCCAGCAGCTTGCAGGGAGACTCGGACACTGAAGCTTTCTTT.

This sequence joins TRBV27 and TRBJ1-5; 7 bases line up with TRBD1. Germline V gene data show CDR1 as MNHEY and CDR2 as SMNVEV (reference sequence). There are 15 residues in the CDR3. Germline trimming cut 1 base from V and 4 bases from J; bases unmatched to any gene: 4. The CDR3 here is CASSLYSGGNQPQHF. The CDR3 nucleotides read TGTGCCAGCAGTTTATACTCAGGGGGAAATCAGCCCCAGCATTTT.

The V and J genes are TRBV6-5 and TRBJ2-2; D call uncertain. The germline V gene has CDR1 MNHEY and CDR2 SVGAGI. CDR3 size: 13 residues. The V gene lost 6 bases and the J gene lost 7 bases, with 12 bases spanning the gap. The CDR3 spells CASSTDVVGELFF. CDR3 nucleotides: TGTGCCAGCAGCACGGACGTAGTCGGGGAGCTGTTTTTT.

This clone was recorded only once. The V call is TRBV27, the J call TRBJ2-5; tentatively, D is TRBD1 (6 bases). The germline gives CDR1 MNHEY, CDR2 SMNVEV (reference sequence). The CDR3 length is 14 residues. V lost 3 bases and J lost 2, with 10 bases in between. The DNA for the CDR3 is TGTGCCAGCAGTTTCGACAGGAGACAAGAGACCCAGTACTTC. As protein: CASSFDRRQETQYF.

The chain carries TRBV5-4 and TRBJ2-5; D might be TRBD1 or TRBD2, each matching 6 bases. The CDR3 covers 13 residues. Germline CDR1 and CDR2: SGHNT and YYREEE (reference sequence). The germline V and J ends were trimmed by 1 base and 4 bases, with 8 bases remaining between them. In DNA, the CDR3 is TGTGCCAGCAGCTTGAGGGGGGTAGAGACCCAGTACTTC. It codes for CASSLRGVETQYF.

The chain joins TRBV2 to TRBJ2-3, with D hard to call. The CDR3 consists of 15 residues. Germline V gives CDR1 SNHLY, CDR2 FYNNEI. V gave up 3 bases and J gave up 0 bases, with 10 bases separating them. The CDR3 reads CASSDMDTSTDTQYF. The CDR3 DNA follows: TGTGCCAGCAGTGACATGGATACTAGCACAGATACGCAGTATTTT.

The chain links TRBV19 to TRBJ2-3; D is ambiguous. The V end was cut by 5 bases, the J end by 0 bases, with 6 bases between. CDR3 length: 13 residues. The germline CDR1 and CDR2 sequences are LNHDA and SQIVND (reference sequence). The chain's CDR3 is CASSGISTDTQYF. DNA for the CDR3: TGTGCCAGTAGTGGGATTAGCACAGATACGCAGTATTTT.

The table lists this clone with a count of one. The chain recombines TRBV4-3 with TRBJ1-1; 7 bases line up with TRBD1. V gave up 3 bases and J gave up 7 bases; unmatched junction bases: 14. The CDR3 runs to 16 residues. Germline CDR1 LGHNA, CDR2 YSLEER. The CDR3 DNA is TGCGCCAGCAGCCAGACAGGAAGGGGGCTGGATGGTGAAGCTTTCTTT. Residues: CASSQTGRGLDGEAFF.

The CDR3 region has the DNA TGCAGCGTTGAAGGGACAGGGGGTGGCTACACCTTC. It specifies CSVEGTGGGYTF. The rearrangement links TRBV29-1 to TRBJ1-2, with 10 bases aligning to TRBD1. The V gene end was trimmed by 1 base and the J gene end by 7 bases; junction bases not matched to a gene: 0. Germline V lookup: CDR1 SQVTM, CDR2 ANQGSEA. The CDR3 loop spans 12 amino acids.

This sequence joins TRBV30 and TRBJ1-5, with D unclear. CDR1 GTSNPN and CDR2 SVGIG come from the germline V gene (reference sequence). This CDR3 has 17 amino acids. Trimming stripped 0 bases from V and 2 bases from J, with 17 bases between. CDR3 in DNA: TGTGCCTGGAGTGTACCATTCGGGCAGCTCGGCAATCAGCCCCAGCATTTT. Encoded protein: CAWSVPFGQLGNQPQHF.